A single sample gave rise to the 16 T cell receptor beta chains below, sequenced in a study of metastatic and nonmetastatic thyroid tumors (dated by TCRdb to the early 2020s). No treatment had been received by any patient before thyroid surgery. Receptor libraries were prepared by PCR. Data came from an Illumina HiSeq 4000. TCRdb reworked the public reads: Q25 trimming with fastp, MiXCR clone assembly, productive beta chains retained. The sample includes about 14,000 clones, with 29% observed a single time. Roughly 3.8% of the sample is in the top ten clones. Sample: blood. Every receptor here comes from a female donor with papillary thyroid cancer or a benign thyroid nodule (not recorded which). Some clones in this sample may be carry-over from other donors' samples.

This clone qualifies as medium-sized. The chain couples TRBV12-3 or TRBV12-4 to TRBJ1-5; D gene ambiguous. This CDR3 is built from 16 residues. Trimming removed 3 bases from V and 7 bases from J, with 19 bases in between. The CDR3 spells CASSFPATASGQPQHF. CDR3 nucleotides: TGTGCCAGCAGTTTTCCCGCGACCGCATCGGGACAGCCCCAGCATTTT.

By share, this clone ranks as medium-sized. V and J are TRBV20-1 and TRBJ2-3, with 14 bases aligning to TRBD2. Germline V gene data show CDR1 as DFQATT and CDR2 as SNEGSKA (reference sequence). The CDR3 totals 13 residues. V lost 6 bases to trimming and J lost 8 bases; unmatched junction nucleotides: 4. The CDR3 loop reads CSAKTSGRGTQYF. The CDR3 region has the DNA TGCAGTGCAAAGACTAGCGGGAGGGGTACGCAGTATTTT.

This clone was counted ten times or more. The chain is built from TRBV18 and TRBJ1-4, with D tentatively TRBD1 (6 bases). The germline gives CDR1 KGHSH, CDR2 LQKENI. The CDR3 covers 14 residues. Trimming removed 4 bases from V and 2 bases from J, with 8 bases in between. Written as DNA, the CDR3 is TGTGCCAGCTCACTGGGGGCGACTAATGAAAAACTGTTTTTT. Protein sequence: CASSLGATNEKLFF.

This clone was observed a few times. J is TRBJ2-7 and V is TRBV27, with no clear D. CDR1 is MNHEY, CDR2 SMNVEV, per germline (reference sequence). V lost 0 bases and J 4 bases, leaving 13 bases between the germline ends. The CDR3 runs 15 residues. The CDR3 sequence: CASSLSPRKGYEQYF. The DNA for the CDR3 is TGTGCCAGCAGTTTATCCCCCCGGAAGGGTTACGAGCAGTACTTC.

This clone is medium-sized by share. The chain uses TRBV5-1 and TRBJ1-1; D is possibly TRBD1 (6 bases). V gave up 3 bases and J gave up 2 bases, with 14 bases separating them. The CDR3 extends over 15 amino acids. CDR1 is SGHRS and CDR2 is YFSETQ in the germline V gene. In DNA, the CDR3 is TGCGCCAGCAGCTCGACAGGCCCCGCCAACACTGAAGCTTTCTTT. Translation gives CASSSTGPANTEAFF.

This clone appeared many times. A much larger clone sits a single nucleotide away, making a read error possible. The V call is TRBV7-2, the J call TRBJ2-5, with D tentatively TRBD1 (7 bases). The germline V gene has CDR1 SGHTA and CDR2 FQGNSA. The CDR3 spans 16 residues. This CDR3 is CASSLGQGGTQETRYF. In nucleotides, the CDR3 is TGTGCCAGCAGCTTAGGGCAGGGGGGTACACAAGAGACCCGGTACTTC.

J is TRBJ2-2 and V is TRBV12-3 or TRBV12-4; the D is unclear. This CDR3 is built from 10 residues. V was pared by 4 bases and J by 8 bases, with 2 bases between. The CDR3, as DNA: TGTGCCAGCAGTTCAGGGGAGCTGTTTTTT. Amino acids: CASSSGELFF.

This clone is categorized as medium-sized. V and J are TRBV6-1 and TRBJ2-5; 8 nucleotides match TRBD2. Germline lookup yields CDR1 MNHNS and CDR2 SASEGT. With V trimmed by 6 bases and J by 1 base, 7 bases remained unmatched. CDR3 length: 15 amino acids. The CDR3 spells CASRGAGALQETQYF. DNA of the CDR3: TGTGCCAGCAGGGGAGCGGGAGCCCTCCAAGAGACCCAGTACTTC.

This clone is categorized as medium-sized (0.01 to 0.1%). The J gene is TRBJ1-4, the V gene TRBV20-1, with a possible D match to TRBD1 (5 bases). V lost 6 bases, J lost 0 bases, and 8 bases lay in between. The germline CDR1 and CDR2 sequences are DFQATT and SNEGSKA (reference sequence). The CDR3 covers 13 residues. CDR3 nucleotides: TGCAGTGCCAACAGGCCAACTAATGAAAAACTGTTTTTT. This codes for CSANRPTNEKLFF.

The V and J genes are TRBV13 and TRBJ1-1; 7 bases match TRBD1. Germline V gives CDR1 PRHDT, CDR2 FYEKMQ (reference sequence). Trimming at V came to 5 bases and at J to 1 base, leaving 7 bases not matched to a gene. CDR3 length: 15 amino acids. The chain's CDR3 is CASSLRQGWNTEAFF. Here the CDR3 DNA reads TGTGCCAGCAGCCTCCGACAGGGTTGGAACACTGAAGCTTTCTTT. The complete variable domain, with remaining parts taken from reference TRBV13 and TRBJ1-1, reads AAGVIQSPRHLIKEKRETATLKCYPIPRHDTVYWYQQGPGQDPQFLISFYEKMQSDKGSIPDRFSAQQFSDYHSELNMSSLELGDSALYFCASSLRQGWNTEAFFGQGTRLTVV.

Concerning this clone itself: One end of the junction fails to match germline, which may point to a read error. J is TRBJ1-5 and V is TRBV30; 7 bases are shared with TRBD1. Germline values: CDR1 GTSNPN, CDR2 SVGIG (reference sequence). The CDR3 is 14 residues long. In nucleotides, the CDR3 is TGTGACTGGAGTGTACTGGGGAGGGGGCTGCCCCAGCAATTT. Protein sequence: CDWSVLGRGLPQQF.

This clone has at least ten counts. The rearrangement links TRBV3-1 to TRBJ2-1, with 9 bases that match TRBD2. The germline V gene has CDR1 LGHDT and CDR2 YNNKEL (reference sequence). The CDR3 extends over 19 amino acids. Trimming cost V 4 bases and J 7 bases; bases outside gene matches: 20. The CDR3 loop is CASSPFATEKREVMNEQFF. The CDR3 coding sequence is TGTGCCAGCAGCCCCTTCGCGACGGAAAAGCGGGAGGTTATGAATGAGCAGTTCTTC.

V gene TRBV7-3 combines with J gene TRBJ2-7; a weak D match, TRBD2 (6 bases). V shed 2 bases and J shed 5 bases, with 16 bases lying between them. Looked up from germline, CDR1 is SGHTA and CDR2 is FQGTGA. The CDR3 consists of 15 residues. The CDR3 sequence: CASSLRLSGVNEQYF. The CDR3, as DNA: TGTGCCAGCAGCTTACGACTATCGGGAGTAAACGAGCAGTACTTC.

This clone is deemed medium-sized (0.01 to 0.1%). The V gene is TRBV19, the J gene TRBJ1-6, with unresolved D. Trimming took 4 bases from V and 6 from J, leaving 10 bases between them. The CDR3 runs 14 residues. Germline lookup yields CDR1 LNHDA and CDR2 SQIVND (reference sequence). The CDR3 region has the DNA TGTGCCAGTAGTAATACCGGACGTAATTCACCCCTCCACTTT. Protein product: CASSNTGRNSPLHF.

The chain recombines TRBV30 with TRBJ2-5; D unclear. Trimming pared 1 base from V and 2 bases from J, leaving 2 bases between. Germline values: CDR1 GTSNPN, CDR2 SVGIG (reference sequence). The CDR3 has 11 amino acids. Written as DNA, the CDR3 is TGTGCCTGGAGTGAGCAAGAGACCCAGTACTTC. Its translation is CAWSEQETQYF.

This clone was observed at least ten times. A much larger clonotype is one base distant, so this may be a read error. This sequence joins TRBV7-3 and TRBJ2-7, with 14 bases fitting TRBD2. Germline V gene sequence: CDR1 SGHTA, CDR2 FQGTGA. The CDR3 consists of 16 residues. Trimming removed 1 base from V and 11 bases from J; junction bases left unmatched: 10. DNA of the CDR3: TGTGCCAGCAGCTTAAGTTCCGGGACTAGCGGGAGCCAAAAGTACTTC. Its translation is CASSLSSGTSGSQKYF.